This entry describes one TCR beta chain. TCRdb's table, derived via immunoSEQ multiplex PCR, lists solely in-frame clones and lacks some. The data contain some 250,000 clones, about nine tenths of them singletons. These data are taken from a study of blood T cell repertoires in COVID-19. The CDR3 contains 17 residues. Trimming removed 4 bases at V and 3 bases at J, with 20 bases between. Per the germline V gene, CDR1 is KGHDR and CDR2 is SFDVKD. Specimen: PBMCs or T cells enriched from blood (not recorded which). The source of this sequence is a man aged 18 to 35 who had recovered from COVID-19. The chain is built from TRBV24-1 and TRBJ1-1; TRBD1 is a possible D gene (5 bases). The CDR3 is CATSDSPRAGGDTEAFF. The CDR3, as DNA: TGTGCCACCAGTGACTCACCCCGCGCGGGGGGGGACACTGAAGCTTTCTTT.